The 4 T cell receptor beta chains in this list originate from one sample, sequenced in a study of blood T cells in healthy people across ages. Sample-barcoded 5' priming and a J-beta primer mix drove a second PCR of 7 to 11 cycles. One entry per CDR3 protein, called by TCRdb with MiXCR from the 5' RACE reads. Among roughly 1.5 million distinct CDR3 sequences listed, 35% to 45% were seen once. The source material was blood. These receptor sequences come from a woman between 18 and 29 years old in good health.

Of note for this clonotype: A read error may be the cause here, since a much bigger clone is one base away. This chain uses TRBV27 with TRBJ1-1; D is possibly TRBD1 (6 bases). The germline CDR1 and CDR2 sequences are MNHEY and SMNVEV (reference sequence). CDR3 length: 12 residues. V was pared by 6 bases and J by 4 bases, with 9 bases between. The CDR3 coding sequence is TGTGCCAGCAGCACAGGGAGCACTGAAGCTTTCTTT. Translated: CASSTGSTEAFF.

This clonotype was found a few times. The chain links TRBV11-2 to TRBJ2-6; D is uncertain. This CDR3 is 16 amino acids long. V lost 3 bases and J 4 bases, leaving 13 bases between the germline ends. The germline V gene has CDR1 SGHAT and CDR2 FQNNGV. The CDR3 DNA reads TGTGCCAGCAGCTTTAATGTCCTGGGGGGGGCCAACGTCCTGACTTTC. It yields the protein CASSFNVLGGANVLTF.

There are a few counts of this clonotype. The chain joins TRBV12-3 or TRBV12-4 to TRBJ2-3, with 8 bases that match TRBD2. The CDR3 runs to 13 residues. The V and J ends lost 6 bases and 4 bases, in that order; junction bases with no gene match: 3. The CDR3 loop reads CASSRTSSDTQYF. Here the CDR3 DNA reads TGTGCCAGCAGCCGGACTAGCTCAGATACGCAGTATTTT.

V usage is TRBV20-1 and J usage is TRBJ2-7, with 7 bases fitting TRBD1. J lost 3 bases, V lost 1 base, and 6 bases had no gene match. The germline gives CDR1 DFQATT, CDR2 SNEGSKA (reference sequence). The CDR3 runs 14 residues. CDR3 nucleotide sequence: TGCAGTGCTAGAGTCTTGGACAGGCTCTACGAGCAGTACTTC. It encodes CSARVLDRLYEQYF.